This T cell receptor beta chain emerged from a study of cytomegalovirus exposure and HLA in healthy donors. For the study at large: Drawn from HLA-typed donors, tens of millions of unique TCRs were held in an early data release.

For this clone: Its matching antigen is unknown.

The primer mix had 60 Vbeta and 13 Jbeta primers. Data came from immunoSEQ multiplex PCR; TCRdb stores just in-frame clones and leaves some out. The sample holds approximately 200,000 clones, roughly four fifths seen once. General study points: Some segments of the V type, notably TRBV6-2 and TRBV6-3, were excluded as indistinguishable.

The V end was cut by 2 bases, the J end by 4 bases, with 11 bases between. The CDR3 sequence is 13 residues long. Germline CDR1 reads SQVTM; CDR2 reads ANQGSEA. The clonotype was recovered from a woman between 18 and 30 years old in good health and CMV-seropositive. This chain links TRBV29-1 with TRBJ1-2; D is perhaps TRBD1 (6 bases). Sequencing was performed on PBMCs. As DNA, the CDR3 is TGCAGCGTTGAACCCGGACAGCGCTATGGCTACACCTTC. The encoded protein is CSVEPGQRYGYTF.